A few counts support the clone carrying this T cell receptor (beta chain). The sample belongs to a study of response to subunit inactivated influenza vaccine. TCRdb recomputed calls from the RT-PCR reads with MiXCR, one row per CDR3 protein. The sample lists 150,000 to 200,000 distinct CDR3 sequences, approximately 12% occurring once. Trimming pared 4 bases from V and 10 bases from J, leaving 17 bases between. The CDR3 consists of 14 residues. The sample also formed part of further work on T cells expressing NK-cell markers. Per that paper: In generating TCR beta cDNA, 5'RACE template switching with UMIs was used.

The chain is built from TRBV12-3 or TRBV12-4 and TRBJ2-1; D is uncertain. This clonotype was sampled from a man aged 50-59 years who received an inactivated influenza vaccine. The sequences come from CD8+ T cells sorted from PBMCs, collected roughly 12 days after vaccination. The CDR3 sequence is CASSSIDGVWEQFF. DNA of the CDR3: TGTGCCAGCAGTTCAATCGATGGGGTTTGGGAGCAGTTCTTC.